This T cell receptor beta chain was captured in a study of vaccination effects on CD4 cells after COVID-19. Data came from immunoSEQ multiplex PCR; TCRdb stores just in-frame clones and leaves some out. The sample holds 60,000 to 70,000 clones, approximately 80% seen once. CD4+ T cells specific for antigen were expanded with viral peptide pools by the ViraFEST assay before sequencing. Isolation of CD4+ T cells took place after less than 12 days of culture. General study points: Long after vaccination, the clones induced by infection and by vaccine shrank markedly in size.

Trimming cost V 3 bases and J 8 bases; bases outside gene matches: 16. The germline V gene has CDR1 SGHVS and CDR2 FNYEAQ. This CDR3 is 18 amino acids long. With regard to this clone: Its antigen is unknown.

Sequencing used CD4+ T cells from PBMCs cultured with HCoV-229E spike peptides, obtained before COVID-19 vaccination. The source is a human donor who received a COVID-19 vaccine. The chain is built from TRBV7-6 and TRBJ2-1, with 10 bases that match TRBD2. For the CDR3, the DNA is TGTGCCAGCAGCTTCAGACCGGGACTAGCGCCGAAAAGGGATGAGCAGTTCTTC. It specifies CASSFRPGLAPKRDEQFF.